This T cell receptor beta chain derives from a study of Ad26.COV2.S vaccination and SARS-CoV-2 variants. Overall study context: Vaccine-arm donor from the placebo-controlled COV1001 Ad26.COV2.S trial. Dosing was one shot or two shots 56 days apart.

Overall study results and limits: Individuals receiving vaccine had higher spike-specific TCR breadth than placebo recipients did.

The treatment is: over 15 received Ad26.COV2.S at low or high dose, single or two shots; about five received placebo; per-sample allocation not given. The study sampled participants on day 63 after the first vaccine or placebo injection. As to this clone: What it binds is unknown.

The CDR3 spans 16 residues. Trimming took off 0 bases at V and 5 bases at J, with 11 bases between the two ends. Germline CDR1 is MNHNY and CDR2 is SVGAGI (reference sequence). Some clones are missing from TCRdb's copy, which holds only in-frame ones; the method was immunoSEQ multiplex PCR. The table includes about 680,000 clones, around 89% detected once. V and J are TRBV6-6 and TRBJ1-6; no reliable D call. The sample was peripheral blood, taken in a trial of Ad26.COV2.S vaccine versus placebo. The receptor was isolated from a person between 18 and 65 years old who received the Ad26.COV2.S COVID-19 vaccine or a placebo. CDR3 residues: CASSYSVDTNNSPLHF. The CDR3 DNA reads TGTGCCAGCAGTTACTCGGTAGACACCAATAATTCACCCCTCCACTTT.